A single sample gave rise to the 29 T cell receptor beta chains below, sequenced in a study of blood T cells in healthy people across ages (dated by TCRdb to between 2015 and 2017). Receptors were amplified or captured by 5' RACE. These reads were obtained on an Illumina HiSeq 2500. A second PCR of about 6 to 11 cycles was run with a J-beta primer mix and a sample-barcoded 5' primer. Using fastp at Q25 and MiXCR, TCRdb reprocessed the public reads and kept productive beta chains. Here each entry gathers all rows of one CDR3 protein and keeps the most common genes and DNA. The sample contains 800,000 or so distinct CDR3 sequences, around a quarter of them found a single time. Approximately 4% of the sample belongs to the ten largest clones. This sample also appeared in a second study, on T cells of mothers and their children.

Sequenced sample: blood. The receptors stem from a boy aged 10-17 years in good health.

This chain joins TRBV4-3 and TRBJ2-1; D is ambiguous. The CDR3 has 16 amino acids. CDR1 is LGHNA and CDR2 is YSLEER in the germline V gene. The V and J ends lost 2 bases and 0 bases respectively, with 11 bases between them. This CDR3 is CASSQNAVGSYNEQFF. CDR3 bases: TGCGCCAGCAGCCAAAATGCGGTCGGCTCCTACAATGAGCAGTTCTTC.

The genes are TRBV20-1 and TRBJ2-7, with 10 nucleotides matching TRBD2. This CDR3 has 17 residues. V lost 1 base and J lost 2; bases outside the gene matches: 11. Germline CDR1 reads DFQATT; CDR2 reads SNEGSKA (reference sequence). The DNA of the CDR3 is TGCAGTGCTAGAGTCCTTATTAGCGGGGGGTCTACCTACGAGCAGTACTTC. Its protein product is CSARVLISGGSTYEQYF.

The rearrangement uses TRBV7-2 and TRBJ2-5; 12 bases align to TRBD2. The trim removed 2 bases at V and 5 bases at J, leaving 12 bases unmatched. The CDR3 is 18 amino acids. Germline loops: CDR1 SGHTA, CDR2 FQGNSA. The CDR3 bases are TGTGCCAGCAGCTTAACGGTTCGGGCGCTAGCGGGAGGGGAGACCCAGTACTTC. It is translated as CASSLTVRALAGGETQYF.

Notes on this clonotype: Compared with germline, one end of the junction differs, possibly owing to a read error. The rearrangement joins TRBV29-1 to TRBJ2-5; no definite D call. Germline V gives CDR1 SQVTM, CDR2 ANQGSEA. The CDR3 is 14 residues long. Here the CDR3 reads CSAIRRQAQETQHF. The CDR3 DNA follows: TGCAGCGCCATACGCAGACAAGCGCAAGAGACCCAGCACTTC.

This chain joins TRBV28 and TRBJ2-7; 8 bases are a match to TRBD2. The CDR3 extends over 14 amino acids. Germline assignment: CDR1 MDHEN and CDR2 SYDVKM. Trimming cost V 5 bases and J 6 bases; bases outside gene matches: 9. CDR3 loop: CASSGTRDRFEQYF. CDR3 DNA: TGTGCCAGCAGTGGGACTAGAGATCGCTTCGAGCAGTACTTC.

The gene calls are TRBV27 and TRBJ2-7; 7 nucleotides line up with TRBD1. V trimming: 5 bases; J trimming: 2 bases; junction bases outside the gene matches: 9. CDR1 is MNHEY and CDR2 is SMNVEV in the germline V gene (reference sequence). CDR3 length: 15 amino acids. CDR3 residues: CASSQLPDRTYEQYF. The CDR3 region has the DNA TGTGCCAGCAGTCAACTCCCGGACAGGACCTACGAGCAGTACTTC.

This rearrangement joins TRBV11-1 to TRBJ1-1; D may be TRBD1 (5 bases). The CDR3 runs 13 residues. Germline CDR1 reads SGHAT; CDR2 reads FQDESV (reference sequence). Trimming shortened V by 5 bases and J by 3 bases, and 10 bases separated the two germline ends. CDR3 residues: CASSISRDTEAFF. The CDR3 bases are TGTGCCAGCAGCATTTCCAGGGACACTGAAGCTTTCTTT.

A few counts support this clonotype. The CDR3 sequence: CSVSSGRGNEQFF. The CDR3 DNA follows: TGCAGCGTTTCCAGCGGGAGAGGTAATGAGCAGTTCTTC. This chain joins TRBV29-1 and TRBJ2-1, with 8 bases identical to TRBD2. J was trimmed by 7 bases and V by 5 bases; bases with no gene match: 7. The germline V gene has CDR1 SQVTM and CDR2 ANQGSEA. This CDR3 spans 13 amino acids.

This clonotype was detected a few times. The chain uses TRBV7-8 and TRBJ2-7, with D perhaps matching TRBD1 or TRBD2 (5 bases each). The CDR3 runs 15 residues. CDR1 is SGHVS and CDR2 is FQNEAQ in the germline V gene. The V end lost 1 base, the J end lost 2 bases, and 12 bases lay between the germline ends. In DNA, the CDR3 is TGTGCCAGCAGCTTAGTATACCAGGGACCCTACGAGCAGTACTTC. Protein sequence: CASSLVYQGPYEQYF.

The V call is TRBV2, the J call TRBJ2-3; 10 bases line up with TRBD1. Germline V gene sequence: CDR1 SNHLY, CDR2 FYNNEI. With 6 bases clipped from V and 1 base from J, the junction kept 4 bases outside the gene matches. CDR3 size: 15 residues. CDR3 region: CASRPGQGGTDTQYF. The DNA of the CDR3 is TGTGCCAGCAGACCTGGACAGGGGGGCACAGATACGCAGTATTTT.

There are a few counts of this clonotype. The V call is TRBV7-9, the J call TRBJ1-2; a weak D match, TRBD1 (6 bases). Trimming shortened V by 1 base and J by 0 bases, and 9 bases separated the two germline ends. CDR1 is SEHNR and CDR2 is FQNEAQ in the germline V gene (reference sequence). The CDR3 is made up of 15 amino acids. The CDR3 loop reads CASSLVTGSNYGYTF. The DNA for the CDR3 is TGTGCCAGCAGCTTAGTGACAGGTTCTAACTATGGCTACACCTTC. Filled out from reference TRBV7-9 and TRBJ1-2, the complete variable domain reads DTGVSQNPRHKITKRGQNVTFRCDPISEHNRLYWYRQTLGQGPEFLTYFQNEAQLEKSRLLSDRFSAERPKGSFSTLEIQRTEQGDSAMYLCASSLVTGSNYGYTFGSGTRLTVV.

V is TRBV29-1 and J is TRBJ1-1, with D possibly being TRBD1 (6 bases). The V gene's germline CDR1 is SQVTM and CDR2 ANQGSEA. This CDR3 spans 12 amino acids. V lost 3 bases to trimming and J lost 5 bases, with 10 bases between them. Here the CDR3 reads CSVDNRATEAFF. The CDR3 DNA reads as TGCAGCGTTGATAACAGGGCAACTGAAGCTTTCTTT.

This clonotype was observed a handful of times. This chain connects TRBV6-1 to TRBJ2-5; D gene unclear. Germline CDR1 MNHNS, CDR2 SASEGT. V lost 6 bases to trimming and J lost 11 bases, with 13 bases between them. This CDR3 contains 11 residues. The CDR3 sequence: CASRLDTEQYF. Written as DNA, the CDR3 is TGTGCCAGCAGGCTCGACACTGAACAGTACTTC.

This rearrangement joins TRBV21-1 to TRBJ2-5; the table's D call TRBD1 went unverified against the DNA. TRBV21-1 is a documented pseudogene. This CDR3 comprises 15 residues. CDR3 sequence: CASSKAPGAGETQYF. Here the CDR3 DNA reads TGTGCCAGCAGCAAAGCGCCAGGGGCTGGGGAGACCCAGTACTTC.

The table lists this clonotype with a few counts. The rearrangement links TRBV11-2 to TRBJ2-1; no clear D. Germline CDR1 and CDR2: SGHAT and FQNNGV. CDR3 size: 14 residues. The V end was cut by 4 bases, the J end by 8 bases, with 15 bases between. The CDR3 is CASSSGPTWDEQFF. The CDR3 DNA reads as TGTGCCAGCAGCTCCGGGCCCACGTGGGATGAGCAGTTCTTC.

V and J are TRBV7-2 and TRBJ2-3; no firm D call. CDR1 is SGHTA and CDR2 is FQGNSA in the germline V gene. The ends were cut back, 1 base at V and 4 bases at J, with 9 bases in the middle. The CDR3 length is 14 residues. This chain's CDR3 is CASSLGPAPDTQYF. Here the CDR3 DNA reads TGTGCCAGCAGCTTAGGCCCAGCGCCAGATACGCAGTATTTT. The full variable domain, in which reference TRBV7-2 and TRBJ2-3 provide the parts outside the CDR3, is GAGVSQSPSNKVTEKGKDVELRCDPISGHTALYWYRQSLGQGLEFLIYFQGNSAPDKSGLPSDRFSAERTGGSVSTLTIQRTQQEDSAVYLCASSLGPAPDTQYFGPGTRLTVL.

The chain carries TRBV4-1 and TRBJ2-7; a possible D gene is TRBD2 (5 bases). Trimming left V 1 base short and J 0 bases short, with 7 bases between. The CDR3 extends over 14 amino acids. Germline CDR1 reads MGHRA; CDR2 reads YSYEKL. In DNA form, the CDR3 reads TGCGCCAGCAGCCAAGGGACTGACTCCTACGAGCAGTACTTC. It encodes CASSQGTDSYEQYF.

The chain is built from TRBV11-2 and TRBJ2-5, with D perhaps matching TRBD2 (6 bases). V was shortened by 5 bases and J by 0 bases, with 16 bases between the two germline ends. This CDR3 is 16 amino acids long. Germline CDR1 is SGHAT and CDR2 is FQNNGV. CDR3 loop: CASSPTYGGHQETQYF. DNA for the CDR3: TGTGCCAGCAGCCCCACGTACGGGGGACACCAAGAGACCCAGTACTTC.

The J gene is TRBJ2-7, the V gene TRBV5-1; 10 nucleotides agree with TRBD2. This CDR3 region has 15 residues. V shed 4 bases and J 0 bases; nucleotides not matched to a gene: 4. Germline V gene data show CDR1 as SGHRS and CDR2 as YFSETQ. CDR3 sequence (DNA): TGCGCCAGCAGCAGAGGGACTAGCGACTCCTACGAGCAGTACTTC. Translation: CASSRGTSDSYEQYF.

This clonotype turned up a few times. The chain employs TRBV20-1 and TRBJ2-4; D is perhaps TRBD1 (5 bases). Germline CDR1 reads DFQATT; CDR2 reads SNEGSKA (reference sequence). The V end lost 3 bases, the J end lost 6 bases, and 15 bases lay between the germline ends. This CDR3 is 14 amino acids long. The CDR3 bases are TGCAGTGCTAGGGTTGGCGACAGTTCAAACATTCAGTACTTC. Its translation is CSARVGDSSNIQYF.

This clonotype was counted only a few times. The CDR3 DNA follows: TGTGCCAGCAGTTACTCGGCATCGAGCTCCTACGAGCAGTACTTC. Translation gives CASSYSASSSYEQYF. The V call is TRBV6-2 or TRBV6-3, the J call TRBJ2-7; D is unresolved. Germline V CDR1 and CDR2: MNHEY, SVGEGT. The CDR3 covers 15 residues. Trimming took off 0 bases at V and 0 bases at J, with 9 bases between the two ends.

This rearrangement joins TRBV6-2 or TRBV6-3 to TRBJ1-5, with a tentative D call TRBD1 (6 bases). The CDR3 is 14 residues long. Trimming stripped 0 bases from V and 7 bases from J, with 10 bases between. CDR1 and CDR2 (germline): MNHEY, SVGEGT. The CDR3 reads CASSYSGAEQPQHF. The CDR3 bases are TGTGCCAGCAGTTACTCGGGGGCAGAGCAGCCCCAGCATTTT.

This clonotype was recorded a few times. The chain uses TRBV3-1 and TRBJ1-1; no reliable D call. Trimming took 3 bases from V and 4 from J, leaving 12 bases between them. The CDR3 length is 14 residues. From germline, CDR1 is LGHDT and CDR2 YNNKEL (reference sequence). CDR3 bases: TGTGCCAGCAGCCAGCCGGCCCAAGGCACTGAAGCTTTCTTT. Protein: CASSQPAQGTEAFF.

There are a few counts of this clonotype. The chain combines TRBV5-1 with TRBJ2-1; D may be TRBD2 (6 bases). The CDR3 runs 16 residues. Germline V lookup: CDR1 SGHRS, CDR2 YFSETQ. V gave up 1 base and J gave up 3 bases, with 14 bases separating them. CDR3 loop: CASSLMGGANYNEQFF. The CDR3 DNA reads TGCGCCAGCAGCTTGATGGGCGGGGCGAACTACAATGAGCAGTTCTTC.

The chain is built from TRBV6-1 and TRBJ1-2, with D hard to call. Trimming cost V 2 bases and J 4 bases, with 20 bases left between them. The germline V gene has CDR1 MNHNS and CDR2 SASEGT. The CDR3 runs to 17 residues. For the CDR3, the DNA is TGTGCCAGCAGTGAAAAGGTAGCAGATCTTTTCAGCTATGGCTACACCTTC. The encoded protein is CASSEKVADLFSYGYTF.

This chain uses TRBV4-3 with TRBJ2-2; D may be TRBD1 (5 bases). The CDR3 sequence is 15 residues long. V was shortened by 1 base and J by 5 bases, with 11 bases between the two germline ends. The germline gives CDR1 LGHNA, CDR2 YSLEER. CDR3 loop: CASSQVRARTGELFF. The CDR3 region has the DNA TGCGCCAGCAGCCAAGTCAGGGCCCGGACCGGGGAGCTGTTTTTT.

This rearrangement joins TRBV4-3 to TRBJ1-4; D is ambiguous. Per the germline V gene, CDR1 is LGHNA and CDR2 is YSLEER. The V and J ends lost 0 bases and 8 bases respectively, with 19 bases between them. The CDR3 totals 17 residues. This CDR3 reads CASSQDHPDGLREKLFF. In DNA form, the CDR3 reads TGCGCCAGCAGCCAAGATCACCCGGATGGCCTACGGGAAAAACTGTTTTTT.

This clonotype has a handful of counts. DNA of the CDR3: TGCAGTGCTAGTTCGGAACAGAGGGCTGATGAGCAGTTCTTC. Residues: CSASSEQRADEQFF. The chain employs TRBV20-1 and TRBJ2-1, with D perhaps TRBD2 (5 bases). The CDR3 contains 14 residues. V was trimmed by 3 bases and J by 8 bases, leaving 17 bases between them. In germline, CDR1 is DFQATT, CDR2 SNEGSKA (reference sequence).

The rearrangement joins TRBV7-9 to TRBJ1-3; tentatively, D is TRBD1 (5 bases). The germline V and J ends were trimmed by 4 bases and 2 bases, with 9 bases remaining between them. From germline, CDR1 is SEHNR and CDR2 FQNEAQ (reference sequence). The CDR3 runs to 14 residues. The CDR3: CASSSTAPGNTIYF. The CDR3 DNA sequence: TGTGCCAGCAGCTCGACAGCTCCTGGAAACACCATATATTTT.